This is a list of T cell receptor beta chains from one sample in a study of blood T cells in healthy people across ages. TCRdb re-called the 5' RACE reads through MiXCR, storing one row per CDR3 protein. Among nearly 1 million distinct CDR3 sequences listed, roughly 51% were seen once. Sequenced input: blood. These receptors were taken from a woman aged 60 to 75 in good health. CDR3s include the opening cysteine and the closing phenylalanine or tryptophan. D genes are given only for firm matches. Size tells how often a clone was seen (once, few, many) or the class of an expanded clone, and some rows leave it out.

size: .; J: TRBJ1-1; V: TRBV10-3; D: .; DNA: TGTGCCATCAGTGATTCGGGATCGAACACTGAAGCTTTCTTT; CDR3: CAISDSGSNTEAFF
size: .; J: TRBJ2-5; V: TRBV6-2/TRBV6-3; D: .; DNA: TGTGCCAGCAGTGGCCCGGGTCGGAGCTCCTACAATGAGCAGTACTTC; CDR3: CASSGPGRSSYNEQYF
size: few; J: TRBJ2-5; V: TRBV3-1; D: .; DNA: TGTGCCAGCAGCCTCACCCAACAGAGATTTGAGACCCAGTACTTC; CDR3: CASSLTQQRFETQYF
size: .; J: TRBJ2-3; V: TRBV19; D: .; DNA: TGTGCCAGTAGTTTCGACAGCCGCACAGATACGCAGTATTTT; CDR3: CASSFDSRTDTQYF
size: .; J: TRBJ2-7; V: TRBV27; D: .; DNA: TGTGCCAGCAGTTTATCGGTCGCGCACGAGCAGTACTTC; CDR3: CASSLSVAHEQYF
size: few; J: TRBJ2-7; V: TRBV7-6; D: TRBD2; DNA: TGTGCCAGCAGCTTAGAGGCGGGAGGGCCCTACGAGCAGTACTTC; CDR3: CASSLEAGGPYEQYF
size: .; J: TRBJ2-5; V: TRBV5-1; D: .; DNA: TGCGCCAGCAGCGAGGACTCACAAGAGACCCAGTACTTC; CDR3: CASSEDSQETQYF
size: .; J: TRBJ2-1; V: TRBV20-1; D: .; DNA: TGCAGTGCTAAGGAGCGCCCGAGCTCCTACAATGAGCAGTTCTTC; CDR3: CSAKERPSSYNEQFF
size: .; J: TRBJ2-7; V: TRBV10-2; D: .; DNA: TGCGCCAGCAGGGGACGTGAGGATGAGCAGTACTTC; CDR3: CASRGREDEQYF
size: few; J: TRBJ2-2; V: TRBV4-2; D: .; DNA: TGTGCCAGCAGCAGTCCCGGTCTAGCTAGGACCGGGGAGCTGTTTTTT; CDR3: CASSSPGLARTGELFF
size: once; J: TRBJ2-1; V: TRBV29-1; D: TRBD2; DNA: TGCAGCGCCGCCCGTAGCGGGACCTACAATGAGCAGTTCTTC; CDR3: CSAARSGTYNEQFF
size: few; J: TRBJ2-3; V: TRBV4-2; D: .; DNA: TGTGCCAGCAGCCAAGGGGCGAAAGATACGCAGTATTTT; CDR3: CASSQGAKDTQYF
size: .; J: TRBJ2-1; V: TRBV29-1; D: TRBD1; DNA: TGCAGCGTTGGTACAGGGGGGAGCTCCTACAATGAGCAGTTCTTC; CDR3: CSVGTGGSSYNEQFF
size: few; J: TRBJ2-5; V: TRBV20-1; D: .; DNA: TGCAGTGCTCTTCGTTCAGCGGGAGAGACCCAGTACTTC; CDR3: CSALRSAGETQYF
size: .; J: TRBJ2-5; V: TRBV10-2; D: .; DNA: TGCGCCAGCGGTCCGGGGGTTATAGCTAAAGAGACCCAGTACTTC; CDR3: CASGPGVIAKETQYF
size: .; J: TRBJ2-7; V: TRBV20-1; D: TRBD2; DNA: TGCAGTGCTTTCCGTGGGGGGGGAACCAACAACGAGCAGTACTTC; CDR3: CSAFRGGGTNNEQYF
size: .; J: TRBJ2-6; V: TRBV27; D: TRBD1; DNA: TGTGCCAGCAGTCCGAGACAGGGGAACGGGGCCAACGTCCTGACTTTC; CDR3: CASSPRQGNGANVLTF
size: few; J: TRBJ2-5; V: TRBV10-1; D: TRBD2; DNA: TGCGCCAGCAGTGAGTCTAGCGGGCAAGAGACCCAGTACTTC; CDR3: CASSESSGQETQYF
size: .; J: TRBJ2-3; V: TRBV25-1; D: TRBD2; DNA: TGTGCCAGCAGTGCATACCCCGGGGGGGCGCAGTATTTT; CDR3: CASSAYPGGAQYF
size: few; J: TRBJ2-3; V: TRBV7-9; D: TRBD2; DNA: TGTGCCAGCAGCTTCCCCCGGGACTATCTAGGGGATACGCAGTATTTT; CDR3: CASSFPRDYLGDTQYF
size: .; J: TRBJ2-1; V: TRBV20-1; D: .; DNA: TGCAGTGGGTGGACAGCGTTAAGGAATGAGCAGTTCTTC; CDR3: CSGWTALRNEQFF
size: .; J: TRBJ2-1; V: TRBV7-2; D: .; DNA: TGTGCCAGCAGCTTCGTCCCGGGACCCGCTTACGATGAGCAGTTCTTC; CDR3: CASSFVPGPAYDEQFF
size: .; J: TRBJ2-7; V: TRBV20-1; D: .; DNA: TGCAGTGCTAGAGATGGGTTCTCTCGGACCTACGAGCAGTACTTC; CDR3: CSARDGFSRTYEQYF